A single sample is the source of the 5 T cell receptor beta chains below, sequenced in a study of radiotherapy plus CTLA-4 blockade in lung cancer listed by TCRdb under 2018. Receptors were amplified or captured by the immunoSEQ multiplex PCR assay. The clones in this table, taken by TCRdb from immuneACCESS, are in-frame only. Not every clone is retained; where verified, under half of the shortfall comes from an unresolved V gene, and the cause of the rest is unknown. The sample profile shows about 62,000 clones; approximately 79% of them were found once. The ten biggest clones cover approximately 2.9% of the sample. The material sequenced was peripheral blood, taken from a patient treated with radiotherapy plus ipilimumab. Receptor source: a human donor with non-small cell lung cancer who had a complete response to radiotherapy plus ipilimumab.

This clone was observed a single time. The CDR3 sequence: CASSTGVLNTGELFF. The CDR3 bases are TGTGCCAGTAGTACAGGGGTATTGAACACCGGGGAGCTGTTTTTT. The chain recombines TRBV19 with TRBJ2-2; D might be TRBD1 (6 bases). Trimming cost V 4 bases and J 1 base, with 10 bases left between them. This CDR3 is 15 amino acids long. Germline V gene data show CDR1 as LNHDA and CDR2 as SQIVND (reference sequence).

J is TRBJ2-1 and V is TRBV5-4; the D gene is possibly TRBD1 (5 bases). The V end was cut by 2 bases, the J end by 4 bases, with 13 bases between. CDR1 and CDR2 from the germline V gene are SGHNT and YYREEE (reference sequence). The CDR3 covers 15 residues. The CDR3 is CASSFGAFLYNEQFF. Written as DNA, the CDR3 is TGTGCCAGCAGCTTTGGGGCATTTCTTTACAATGAGCAGTTCTTC.

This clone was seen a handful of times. CDR3: CASSLGTDHEKLFF. The CDR3 DNA reads as TGTGCCAGCAGCTTAGGGACAGACCATGAAAAACTGTTTTTT. The V call is TRBV5-8, the J call TRBJ1-4; TRBD1 aligns across 7 bases. The germline gives CDR1 SGHTS, CDR2 YDEGEE. Trimming took 2 bases from V and 6 from J; bases not matched to a gene: 4. The length of the CDR3 is 14 residues.

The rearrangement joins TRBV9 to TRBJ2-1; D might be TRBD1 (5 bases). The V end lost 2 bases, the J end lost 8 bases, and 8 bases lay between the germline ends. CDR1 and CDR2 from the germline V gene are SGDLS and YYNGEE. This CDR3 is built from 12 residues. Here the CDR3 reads CASSVWGYEQFF. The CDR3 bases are TGTGCCAGCAGCGTGTGGGGCTATGAGCAGTTCTTC.

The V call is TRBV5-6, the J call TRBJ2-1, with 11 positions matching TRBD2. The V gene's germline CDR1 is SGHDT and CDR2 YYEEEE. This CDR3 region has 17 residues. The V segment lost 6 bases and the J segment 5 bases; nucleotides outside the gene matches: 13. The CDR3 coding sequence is TGTGCCAGCACCCGCGTTCTGGGACTAGCGGTAAACAATGAGCAGTTCTTC. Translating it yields CASTRVLGLAVNNEQFF.